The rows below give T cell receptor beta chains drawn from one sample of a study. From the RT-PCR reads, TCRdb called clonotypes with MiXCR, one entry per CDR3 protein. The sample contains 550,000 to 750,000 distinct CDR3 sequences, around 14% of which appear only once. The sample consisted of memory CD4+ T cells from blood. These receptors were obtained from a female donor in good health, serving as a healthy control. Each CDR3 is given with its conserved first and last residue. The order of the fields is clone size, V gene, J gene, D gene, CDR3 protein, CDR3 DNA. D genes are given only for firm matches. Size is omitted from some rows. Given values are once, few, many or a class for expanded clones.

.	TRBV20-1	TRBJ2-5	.	CSARAQAARETQYF	TGCAGTGCTAGAGCCCAGGCGGCCCGGGAGACCCAGTACTTC
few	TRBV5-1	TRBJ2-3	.	CASRFAGTGTDTQYF	TGCGCCAGCAGATTTGCGGGGACGGGCACAGATACGCAGTATTTT
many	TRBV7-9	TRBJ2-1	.	CASRSRVGGSYNEQFF	TGTGCCAGCAGATCCCGAGTGGGAGGCTCCTACAATGAGCAGTTCTTC
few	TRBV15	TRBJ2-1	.	CATSRGPGEYNEQFF	TGTGCCACCAGCAGGGGACCTGGGGAGTACAATGAGCAGTTCTTC
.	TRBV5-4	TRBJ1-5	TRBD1	CASSWMDRGLRDSNQPQHF	TGTGCCAGCAGCTGGATGGACAGGGGTCTAAGGGATAGCAATCAGCCCCAGCATTTT
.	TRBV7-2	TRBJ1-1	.	CASSHGGARNTEAFF	TGTGCCAGCAGCCATGGGGGGGCGCGGAACACTGAAGCTTTCTTT
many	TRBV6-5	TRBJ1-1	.	CASSDPGALNTEAFF	TGTGCCAGCAGCGATCCAGGGGCCCTGAACACTGAAGCTTTCTTT
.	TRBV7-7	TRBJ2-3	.	CASSLDQTDTQYF	TGTGCTAGCAGCTTAGACCAAACAGATACGCAGTATTTT
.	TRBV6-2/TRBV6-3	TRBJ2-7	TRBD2	CASRNELAVPSPTSYEQYF	TGTGCCAGCAGAAATGAACTAGCGGTCCCCTCTCCCACTTCCTACGAGCAGTACTTC
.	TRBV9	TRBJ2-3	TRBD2	CARSVAGLTDTQYF	TGTGCCAGAAGCGTAGCGGGACTTACAGATACGCAGTATTTT
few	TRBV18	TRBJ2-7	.	CASILRPDSYEQYF	TGTGCCTCCATCCTTAGGCCAGATTCCTACGAGCAGTACTTC
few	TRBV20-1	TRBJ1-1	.	CSAKRTNSMNTGGQAFF	TGCAGTGCTAAACGGACAAACTCCATGAACACTGGCGGCCAAGCTTTCTTT
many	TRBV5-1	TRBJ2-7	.	CASSLASGQYEQYF	TGCGCCAGCAGCTTGGCTTCTGGGCAGTACGAGCAGTACTTC
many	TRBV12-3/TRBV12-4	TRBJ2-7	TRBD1	CASSRDRGWASGESSYEQYF	TGTGCCAGCAGCCGGGACAGGGGGTGGGCTAGCGGCGAGAGCTCCTACGAGCAGTACTTC
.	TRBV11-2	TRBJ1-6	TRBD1	CASSSTGTVNSPLHF	TGTGCCAGCAGCTCCACCGGGACAGTTAATTCACCCCTCCACTTT
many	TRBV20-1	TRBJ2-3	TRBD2	CSARGLGGGPSTDTQYF	TGCAGTGCTAGAGGGTTAGGCGGGGGACCTAGCACAGATACGCAGTATTTT
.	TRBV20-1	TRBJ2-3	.	CSARKPRALREDTQYF	TGCAGTGCTAGAAAGCCGCGGGCCCTAAGGGAAGATACGCAGTATTTT
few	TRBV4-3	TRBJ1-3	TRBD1	CASSPTGGPGNTIYF	TGCGCCAGCAGCCCTACAGGGGGACCTGGAAACACCATATATTTT
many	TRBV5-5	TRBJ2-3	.	CASTRRDRDTQYF	TGTGCCAGCACCAGGCGGGACCGGGATACGCAGTATTTT
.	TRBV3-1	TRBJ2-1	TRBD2	CASTHGLVGDNEQFF	TGTGCCAGCACCCACGGACTAGTCGGGGACAATGAGCAGTTCTTC
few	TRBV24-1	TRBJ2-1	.	CATSVQGRNNEQFF	TGTGCCACCAGTGTCCAGGGGCGAAACAATGAGCAGTTCTTC
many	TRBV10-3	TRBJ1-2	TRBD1	CAISEQGADYGYTF	TGTGCCATCAGTGAACAGGGGGCGGACTATGGCTACACCTTC
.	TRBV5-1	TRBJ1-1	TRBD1	CASSDQRTGGTEAFF	TGCGCCAGCAGCGATCAGAGGACAGGGGGCACTGAAGCTTTCTTT
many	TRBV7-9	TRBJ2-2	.	CASSLASGELFF	TGTGCCAGCAGTTTAGCCAGCGGGGAGCTGTTTTTT
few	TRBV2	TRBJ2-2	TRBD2	CASRGLANTGELFF	TGTGCCAGTAGAGGACTAGCGAACACCGGGGAGCTGTTTTTT
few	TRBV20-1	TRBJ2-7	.	CSAAGMGREQYF	TGCAGTGCCGCGGGGATGGGGAGGGAGCAGTACTTC
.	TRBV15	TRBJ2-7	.	CATSRLGGFEQYF	TGTGCCACCAGCAGATTAGGAGGGTTCGAGCAGTACTTC
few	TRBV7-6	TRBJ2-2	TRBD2	CASSLMLAGETGELFF	TGTGCCAGCAGCTTGATGTTAGCGGGGGAAACCGGGGAGCTGTTTTTT
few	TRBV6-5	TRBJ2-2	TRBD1	CASSYTQGANTGELFF	TGTGCCAGCAGTTACACCCAGGGGGCGAACACCGGGGAGCTGTTTTTT
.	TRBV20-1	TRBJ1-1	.	CSVKSRNTEAFF	TGCAGTGTCAAGTCGAGGAACACTGAAGCTTTCTTT
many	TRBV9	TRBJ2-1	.	CASSVRATTYNEQFF	TGTGCCAGCAGCGTAAGAGCGACAACCTACAATGAGCAGTTCTTC
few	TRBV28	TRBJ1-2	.	CASGQSFSNYGYTF	TGTGCCAGCGGACAGAGTTTTTCTAACTATGGCTACACCTTC
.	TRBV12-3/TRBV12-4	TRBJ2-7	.	CASSTTSPPYEQYF	TGTGCCAGCAGTACTACTAGCCCCCCCTACGAGCAGTACTTC
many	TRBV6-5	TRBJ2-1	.	CASSYREGNEQFF	TGTGCCAGCAGTTACCGAGAGGGCAATGAGCAGTTCTTC
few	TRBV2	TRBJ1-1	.	CASQGDMNTEAFF	TGTGCCAGCCAAGGGGATATGAACACTGAAGCTTTCTTT
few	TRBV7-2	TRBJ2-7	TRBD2	CASSSAGTSAYEQYF	TGTGCCAGCAGCTCCGCCGGGACTAGCGCCTACGAGCAGTACTTC
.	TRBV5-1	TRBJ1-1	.	CASTTLQGNTEAFF	TGCGCCAGCACCACTCTACAGGGAAACACTGAAGCTTTCTTT
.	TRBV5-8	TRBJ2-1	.	CASSPIWLGSNEQFF	TGTGCCAGCAGCCCCATATGGCTAGGTAGCAATGAGCAGTTCTTC
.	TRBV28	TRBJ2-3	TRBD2	CASSSTGGGLTDTQYF	TGTGCCAGCAGCTCCACTGGGGGAGGGCTCACAGATACGCAGTATTTT
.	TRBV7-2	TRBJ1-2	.	CASSAGQVGFGYGYTF	TGTGCCAGCAGCGCCGGTCAGGTCGGATTTGGCTATGGCTACACCTTC
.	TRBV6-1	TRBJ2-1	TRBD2	CASSVSTSAYNEQFF	TGTGCCAGCAGTGTGAGTACTAGCGCTTACAATGAGCAGTTCTTC
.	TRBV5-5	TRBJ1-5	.	CVSSLDRGNQPQHF	TGTGTCAGCAGCTTGGATAGGGGGAATCAGCCCCAGCATTTT
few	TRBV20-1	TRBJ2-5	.	CSASPASIETQYF	TGCAGTGCTAGTCCGGCCAGTATAGAGACCCAGTACTTC
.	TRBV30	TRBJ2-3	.	CAWSIRTVTDTQYF	TGTGCCTGGAGTATCAGGACGGTTACAGATACGCAGTATTTT
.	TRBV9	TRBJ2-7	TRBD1	CASSVTGTPTYEQYF	TGTGCCAGCAGCGTGACAGGGACGCCTACATACGAGCAGTACTTC
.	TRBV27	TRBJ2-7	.	CASSIRAGYEQYF	TGTGCCAGCAGTATCCGGGCAGGCTACGAGCAGTACTTC
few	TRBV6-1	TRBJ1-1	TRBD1	CASSITGGTEAFF	TGTGCCAGCAGTATCACAGGGGGCACTGAAGCTTTCTTT
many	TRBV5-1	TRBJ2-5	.	CASSLDVGTQYF	TGCGCCAGCAGCTTGGACGTTGGGACCCAGTACTTC